This TCR beta chain was sequenced in a study of T cells of healthy individuals. Trimming removed 3 bases at V and 1 base at J, with 13 bases between. This CDR3 spans 16 amino acids. Germline V gene data show CDR1 as SGHDT and CDR2 as YYEEEE. One entry per CDR3 protein, called by TCRdb with MiXCR from the 5' RACE reads. The sample has around 63,000 distinct CDR3 sequences, 16% seen once. This sequence joins TRBV5-6 and TRBJ2-2; D uncertain. This receptor was obtained from a human donor in good health. The CDR3 spells CASSWRIGENTGELFF. The CDR3 bases are TGTGCCAGCAGCTGGAGAATCGGCGAGAACACCGGGGAGCTGTTTTTT.